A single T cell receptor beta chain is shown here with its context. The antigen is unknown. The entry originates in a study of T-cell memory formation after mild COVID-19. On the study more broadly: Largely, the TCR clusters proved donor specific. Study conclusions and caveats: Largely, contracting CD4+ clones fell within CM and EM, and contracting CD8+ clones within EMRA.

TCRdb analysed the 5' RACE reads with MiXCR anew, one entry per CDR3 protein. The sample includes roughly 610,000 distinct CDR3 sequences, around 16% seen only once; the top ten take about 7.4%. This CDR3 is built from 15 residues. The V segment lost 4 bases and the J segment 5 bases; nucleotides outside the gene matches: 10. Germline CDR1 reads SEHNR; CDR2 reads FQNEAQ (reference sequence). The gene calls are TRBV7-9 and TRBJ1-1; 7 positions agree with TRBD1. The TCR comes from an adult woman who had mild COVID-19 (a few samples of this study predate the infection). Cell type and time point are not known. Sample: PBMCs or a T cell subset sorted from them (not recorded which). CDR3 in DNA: TGTGCCAGCAGCTGGACAGGAGAGGGGGAAACTGAAGCTTTCTTT. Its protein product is CASSWTGEGETEAFF. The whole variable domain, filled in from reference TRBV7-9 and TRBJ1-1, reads DTGVSQNPRHKITKRGQNVTFRCDPISEHNRLYWYRQTLGQGPEFLTYFQNEAQLEKSRLLSDRFSAERPKGSFSTLEIQRTEQGDSAMYLCASSWTGEGETEAFFGQGTRLTVV.